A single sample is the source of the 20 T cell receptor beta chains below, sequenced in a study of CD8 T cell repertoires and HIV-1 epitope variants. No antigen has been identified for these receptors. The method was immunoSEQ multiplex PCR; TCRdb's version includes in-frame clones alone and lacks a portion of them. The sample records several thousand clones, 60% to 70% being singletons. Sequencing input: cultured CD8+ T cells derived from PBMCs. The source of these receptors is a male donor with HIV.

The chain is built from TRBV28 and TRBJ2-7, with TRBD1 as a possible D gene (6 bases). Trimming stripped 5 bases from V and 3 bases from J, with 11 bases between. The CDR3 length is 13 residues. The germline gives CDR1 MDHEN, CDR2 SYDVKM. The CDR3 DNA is TGTGCCAGCAGTCCATTGGACAGCTACGAGCAGTACTTC. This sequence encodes CASSPLDSYEQYF. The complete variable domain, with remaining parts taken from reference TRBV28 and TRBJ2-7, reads DVKVTQSSRYLVKRTGEKVFLECVQDMDHENMFWYRQDPGLGLRLIYFSYDVKMKEKGDIPEGYSVSREKKERFSLILESASTNQTSMYLCASSPLDSYEQYFGPGTRLTVT.

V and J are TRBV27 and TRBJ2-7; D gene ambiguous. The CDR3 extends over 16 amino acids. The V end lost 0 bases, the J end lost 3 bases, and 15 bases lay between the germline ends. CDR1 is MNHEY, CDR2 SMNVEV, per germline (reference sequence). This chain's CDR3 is CASSLSSAGWFYEQYF. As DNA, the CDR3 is TGTGCCAGCAGTTTATCGTCAGCCGGGTGGTTCTACGAGCAGTACTTC.

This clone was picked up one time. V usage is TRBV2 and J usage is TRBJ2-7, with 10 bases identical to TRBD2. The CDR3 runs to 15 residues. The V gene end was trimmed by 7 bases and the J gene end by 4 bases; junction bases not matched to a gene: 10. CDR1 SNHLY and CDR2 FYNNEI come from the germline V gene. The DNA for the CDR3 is TGTGCCAGCACCCCGAGGACTAGCGGAGGATACGAGCAGTACTTC. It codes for CASTPRTSGGYEQYF.

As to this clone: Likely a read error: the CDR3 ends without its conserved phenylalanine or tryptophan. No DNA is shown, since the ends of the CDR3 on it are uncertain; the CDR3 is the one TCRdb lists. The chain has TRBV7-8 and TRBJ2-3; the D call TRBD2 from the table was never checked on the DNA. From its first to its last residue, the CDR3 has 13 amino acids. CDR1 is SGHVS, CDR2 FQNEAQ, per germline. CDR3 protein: CASSVTSGGADSY.

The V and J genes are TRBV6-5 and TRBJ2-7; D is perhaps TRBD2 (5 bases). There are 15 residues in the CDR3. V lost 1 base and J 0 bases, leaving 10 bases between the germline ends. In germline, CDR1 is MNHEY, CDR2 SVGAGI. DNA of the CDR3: TGTGCCAGCAGTTACTTAGAGGGTAGCTCCTACGAGCAGTACTTC. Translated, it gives CASSYLEGSSYEQYF.

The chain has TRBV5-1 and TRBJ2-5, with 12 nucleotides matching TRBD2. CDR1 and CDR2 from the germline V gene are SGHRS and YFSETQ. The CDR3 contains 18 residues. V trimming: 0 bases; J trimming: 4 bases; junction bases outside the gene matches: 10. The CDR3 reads CASSLGPLAGGIGETQYF. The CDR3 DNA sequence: TGCGCCAGCAGCTTGGGTCCCCTAGCGGGAGGGATCGGAGAGACCCAGTACTTC.

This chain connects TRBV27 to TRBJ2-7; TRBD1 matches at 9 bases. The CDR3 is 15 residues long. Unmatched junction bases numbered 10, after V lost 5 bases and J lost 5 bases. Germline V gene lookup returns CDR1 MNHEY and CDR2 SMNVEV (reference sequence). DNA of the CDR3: TGTGCCAGCAGTCCCCCCACAGGGGGCAGGAACGAGCAGTACTTC. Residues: CASSPPTGGRNEQYF.

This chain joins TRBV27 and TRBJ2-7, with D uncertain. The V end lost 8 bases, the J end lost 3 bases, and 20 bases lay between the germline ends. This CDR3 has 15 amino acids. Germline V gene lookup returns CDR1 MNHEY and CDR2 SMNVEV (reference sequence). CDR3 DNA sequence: TGTGCCAGCCTCGAAGGACCAGGACCACTCTACGAGCAGTACTTC. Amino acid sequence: CASLEGPGPLYEQYF.

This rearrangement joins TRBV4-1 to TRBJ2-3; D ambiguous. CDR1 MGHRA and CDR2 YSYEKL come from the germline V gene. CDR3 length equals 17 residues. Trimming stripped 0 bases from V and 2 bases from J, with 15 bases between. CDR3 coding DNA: TGCGCCAGCAGCCAAGACCCTGGCGGTGGAGACACAGATACGCAGTATTTT. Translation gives CASSQDPGGGDTDTQYF.

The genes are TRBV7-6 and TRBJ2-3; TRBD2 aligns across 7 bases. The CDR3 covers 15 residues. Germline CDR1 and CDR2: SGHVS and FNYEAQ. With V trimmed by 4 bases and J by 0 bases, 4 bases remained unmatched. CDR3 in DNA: TGTGCCAGCAGCTCGGCGACTAGCAGCACAGATACGCAGTATTTT. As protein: CASSSATSSTDTQYF.

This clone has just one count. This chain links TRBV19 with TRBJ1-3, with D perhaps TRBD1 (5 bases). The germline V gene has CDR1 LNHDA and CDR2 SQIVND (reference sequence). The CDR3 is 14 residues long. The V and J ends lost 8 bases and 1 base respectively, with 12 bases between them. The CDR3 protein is CASGATVSGNTIYF. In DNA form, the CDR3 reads TGTGCCAGTGGGGCCACAGTTTCTGGAAACACCATATATTTT.

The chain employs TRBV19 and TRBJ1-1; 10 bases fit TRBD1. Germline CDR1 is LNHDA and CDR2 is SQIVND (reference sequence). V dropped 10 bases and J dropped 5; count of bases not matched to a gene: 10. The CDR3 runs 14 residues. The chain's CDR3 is CAKIRDRGWTEAFF. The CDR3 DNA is TGTGCCAAGATAAGGGACAGGGGATGGACTGAAGCTTTCTTT. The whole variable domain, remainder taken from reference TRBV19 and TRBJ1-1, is DGGITQSPKYLFRKEGQNVTLSCEQNLNHDAMYWYRQDPGQGLRLIYYSQIVNDFQKGDIAEGYSVSREKKESFPLTVTSAQKNPTAFYLCAKIRDRGWTEAFFGQGTRLTVV.

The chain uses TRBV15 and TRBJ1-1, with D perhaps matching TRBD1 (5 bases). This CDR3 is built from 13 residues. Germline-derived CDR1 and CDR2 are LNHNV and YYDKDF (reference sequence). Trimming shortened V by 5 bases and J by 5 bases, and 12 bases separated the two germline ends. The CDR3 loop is CATSLGLRTEAFF. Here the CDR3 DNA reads TGTGCCACCAGCCTGGGACTGAGGACTGAAGCTTTCTTT.

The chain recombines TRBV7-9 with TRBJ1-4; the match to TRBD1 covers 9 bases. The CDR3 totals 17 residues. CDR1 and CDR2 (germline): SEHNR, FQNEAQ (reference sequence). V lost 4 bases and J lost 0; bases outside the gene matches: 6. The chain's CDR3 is CASSSATGGATNEKLFF. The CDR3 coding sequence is TGTGCCAGCAGCTCGGCGACAGGGGGAGCAACTAATGAAAAACTGTTTTTT.

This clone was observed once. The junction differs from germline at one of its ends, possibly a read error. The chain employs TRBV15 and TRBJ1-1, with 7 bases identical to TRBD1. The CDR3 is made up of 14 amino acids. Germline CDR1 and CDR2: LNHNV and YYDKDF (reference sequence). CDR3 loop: CAASAHPTGPEAFF. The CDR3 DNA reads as TGTGCCGCCAGCGCACACCCGACAGGGCCTGAAGCTTTCTTT. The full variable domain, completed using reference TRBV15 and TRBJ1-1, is DAMVIQNPRYQVTQFGKPVTLSCSQTLNHNVMYWYQQKSSQAPKLLFHYYDKDFNNEADTPDNFQSRRPNTSFCFLDIRSPGLGDTAMYLCAASAHPTGPEAFFGQGTRLTVV.

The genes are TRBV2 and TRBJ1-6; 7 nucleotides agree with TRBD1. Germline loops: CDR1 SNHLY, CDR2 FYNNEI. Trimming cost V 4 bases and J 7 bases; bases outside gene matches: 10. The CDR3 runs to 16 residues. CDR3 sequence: CASSGVPGTENSPLHF. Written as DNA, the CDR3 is TGTGCCAGCAGTGGGGTGCCCGGGACAGAGAATTCACCCCTCCACTTT.

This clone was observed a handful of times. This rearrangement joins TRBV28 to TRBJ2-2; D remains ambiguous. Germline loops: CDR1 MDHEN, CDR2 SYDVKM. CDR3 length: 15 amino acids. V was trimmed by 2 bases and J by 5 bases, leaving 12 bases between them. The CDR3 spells CASSLVPGLTGELFF. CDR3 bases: TGTGCCAGCAGTTTAGTACCAGGTTTAACCGGGGAGCTGTTTTTT.

The chain's CDR3 is CASAGTSGRAYNEQFF. Written as DNA, the CDR3 is TGTGCCAGTGCCGGGACTAGCGGGAGGGCCTACAATGAGCAGTTCTTC. The V and J genes are TRBV14 and TRBJ2-1; 16 positions agree with TRBD2. The J segment lost 2 bases and the V segment lost 9 bases, leaving 4 bases of the junction unmatched. Germline-derived CDR1 and CDR2 are SGHDN and FVKESK. The CDR3 totals 16 residues.

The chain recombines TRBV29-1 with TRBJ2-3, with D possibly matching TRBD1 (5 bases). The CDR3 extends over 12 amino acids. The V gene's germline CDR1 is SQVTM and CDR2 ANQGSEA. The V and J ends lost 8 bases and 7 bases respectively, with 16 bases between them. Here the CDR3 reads CSISGFVNTQYF. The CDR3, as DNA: TGCAGCATTTCAGGGTTTGTAAATACGCAGTATTTT.

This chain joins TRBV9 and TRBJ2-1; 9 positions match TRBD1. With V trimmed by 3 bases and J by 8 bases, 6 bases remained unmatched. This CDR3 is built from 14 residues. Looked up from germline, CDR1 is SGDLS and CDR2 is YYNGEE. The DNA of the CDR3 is TGTGCCAGCAGCGACAGCACAGGGGGCGATGAGCAGTTCTTC. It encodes CASSDSTGGDEQFF.